This TCR beta chain originates from a study of cytomegalovirus exposure and HLA in healthy donors. The V gene's germline CDR1 is SGHAT and CDR2 FQNNGV. Trimming removed 4 bases at V and 5 bases at J, with 11 bases between. CDR3 size: 13 residues. Profiled with immunoSEQ multiplex PCR; TCRdb holds only in-frame clones, not every one. The table lists fewer than 350,000 clones, around 87% of them singletons, with about 0.85% in the top ten. The sample consisted of PBMCs. This clonotype originated in a woman younger than 30 in good health and CMV-seronegative. The gene calls are TRBV11-2 and TRBJ1-2; D possibly corresponds to TRBD1 (6 bases). CDR3 in amino acids: CASSSGEYYGYTF. Here the CDR3 DNA reads TGTGCCAGCAGCTCAGGGGAGTATTATGGCTACACCTTC.